This entry describes one TCR beta chain. This sample was taken from a study of cytomegalovirus exposure and HLA in healthy donors. Use of 60 Vbeta and 13 Jbeta primers characterized the PCR. Here immunoSEQ multiplex PCR was the method, and the copy in TCRdb shows in-frame clones only, minus some. The table has some 170,000 clones, approximately 80% seen once. V was clipped by 3 bases and J by 2 bases; unmatched bases: 7. Germline V gene data show CDR1 as SGDLS and CDR2 as YYNGEE. There are 16 residues in the CDR3. The rearrangement joins TRBV9 to TRBJ1-3; 8 bases align to TRBD1. The receptor was isolated from a woman aged 25-40 years in good health and CMV-seronegative. Sequencing was performed on PBMCs. The CDR3 is CASSASGGHAGNTIYF. The CDR3 coding sequence is TGTGCCAGCAGCGCTTCAGGGGGCCACGCTGGAAACACCATATATTTT.